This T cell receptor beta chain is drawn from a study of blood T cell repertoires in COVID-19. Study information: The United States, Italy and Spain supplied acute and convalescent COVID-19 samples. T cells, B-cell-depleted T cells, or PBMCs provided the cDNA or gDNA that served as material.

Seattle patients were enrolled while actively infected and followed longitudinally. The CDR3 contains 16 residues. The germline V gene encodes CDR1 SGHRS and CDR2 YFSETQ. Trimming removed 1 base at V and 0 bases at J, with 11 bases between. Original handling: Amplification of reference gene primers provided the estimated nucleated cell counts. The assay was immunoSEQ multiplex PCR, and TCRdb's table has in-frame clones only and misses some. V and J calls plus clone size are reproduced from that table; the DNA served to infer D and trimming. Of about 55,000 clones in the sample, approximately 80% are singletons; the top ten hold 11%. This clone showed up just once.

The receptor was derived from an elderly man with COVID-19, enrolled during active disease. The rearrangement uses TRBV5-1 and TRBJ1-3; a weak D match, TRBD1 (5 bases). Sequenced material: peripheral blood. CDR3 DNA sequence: TGCGCCAGCAGCTTGTTAGGGGTGGACTCTGGAAACACCATATATTTT. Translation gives CASSLLGVDSGNTIYF.